Below, 28 T cell receptor beta chains from the same sample are listed, as sequenced in a study of T-cell reconstitution after alpha-beta-depleted transplantation in children. The TCRbeta library was prepared with unique molecular identifiers. TCRdb fed the PCR reads into MiXCR, producing one record per CDR3 protein. The sample lists 750,000 to 950,000 distinct CDR3 sequences; 16% were seen once. The sample in question was PBMCs, mostly from graft donor cells, obtained 360 days after TCRalphabeta/CD19-depleted stem cell transplant. These receptors were taken from a male patient younger than 18 who had a stem cell transplant for acute lymphoblastic leukemia, so the T cells may come from the graft donor.

The V call is TRBV7-6, the J call TRBJ2-7; TRBD2 matches 7 bases. This CDR3 has 20 amino acids. Germline V gene lookup returns CDR1 SGHVS and CDR2 FNYEAQ. The V segment lost 3 bases and the J segment 0 bases; nucleotides outside the gene matches: 20. The CDR3 sequence is CASSFGRGNNWIAGSYEQYF. CDR3 DNA sequence: TGTGCCAGCAGCTTTGGAAGGGGTAATAACTGGATAGCGGGCTCCTACGAGCAGTACTTC.

This chain connects TRBV7-9 to TRBJ2-7; D unresolved. This CDR3 comprises 15 residues. Trimming stripped 5 bases from V and 6 bases from J, with 20 bases between. Germline CDR1 and CDR2: SEHNR and FQNEAQ (reference sequence). The CDR3: CASSLRAAPGLEQYF. DNA of the CDR3: TGTGCCAGCAGCCTAAGGGCCGCGCCCGGGCTCGAGCAGTACTTC.

The chain couples TRBV12-3 or TRBV12-4 to TRBJ1-4; D ambiguous. V was pared by 4 bases and J by 11 bases, with 8 bases between. The CDR3 has 11 residues. The CDR3 here is CASSSFFKLFF. The CDR3 coding sequence is TGTGCCAGCAGTTCATTTTTTAAACTGTTTTTT.

In its sample, this clonotype was seen a few times. The chain has TRBV7-2 and TRBJ2-5, with D perhaps matching TRBD1 or TRBD2 (5 bases each). Per germline, CDR1 SGHTA and CDR2 FQGNSA. There are 18 residues in the CDR3. V lost 0 bases, J lost 1 base, and 18 bases lay in between. CDR3 loop: CASSLAGKITRGQETQYF. CDR3 DNA: TGTGCCAGCAGCTTAGCCGGGAAAATAACAAGGGGCCAAGAGACCCAGTACTTC.

This clonotype was counted between two and nine times. The V gene is TRBV20-1, the J gene TRBJ1-2; D uncertain. Germline V lookup: CDR1 DFQATT, CDR2 SNEGSKA (reference sequence). The CDR3 length is 13 residues. V dropped 3 bases and J dropped 4 bases, with 12 bases sitting between them. CDR3 nucleotide sequence: TGCAGTGCTAGTCCCCGGGTTCGCTATGGCTACACCTTC. Its protein is CSASPRVRYGYTF.

This clonotype was recorded many times. This chain links TRBV5-1 with TRBJ1-2; D is ambiguous. The germline V gene encodes CDR1 SGHRS and CDR2 YFSETQ. The germline V and J ends were trimmed by 2 bases and 2 bases, with 7 bases remaining between them. The CDR3 totals 13 residues. CDR3 loop: CASSLSRNYGYTF. The CDR3 DNA is TGCGCCAGCAGCTTATCAAGGAACTATGGCTACACCTTC.

The chain joins TRBV18 to TRBJ2-7; D is perhaps TRBD1 or TRBD2 (5 bases each). The CDR3 totals 13 residues. V dropped 5 bases and J dropped 3 bases, with 11 bases sitting between them. Germline CDR1 and CDR2: KGHSH and LQKENI. The CDR3 region has the DNA TGTGCCAGCTCAGGGGGAGAAGACTACGAGCAGTACTTC. It codes for CASSGGEDYEQYF.

The chain couples TRBV29-1 to TRBJ1-2, with D possibly matching TRBD1 (5 bases). CDR1 and CDR2 (germline): SQVTM, ANQGSEA. CDR3 size: 14 residues. Trimming cost V 3 bases and J 0 bases, with 11 bases left between them. CDR3 nucleotides: TGCAGCGTTGATAAGGACACTCCTAACTATGGCTACACCTTC. Amino acids: CSVDKDTPNYGYTF.

The rearrangement joins TRBV2 to TRBJ2-7; no definite D call. CDR1 is SNHLY and CDR2 is FYNNEI in the germline V gene. Trimming stripped 5 bases from V and 5 bases from J, with 7 bases between. The CDR3 totals 11 residues. The DNA for the CDR3 is TGTGCCAGCAGTTATTACGACGAGCAGTACTTC. Protein: CASSYYDEQYF.

The chain carries TRBV2 and TRBJ1-1; D gene uncertain. Germline values: CDR1 SNHLY, CDR2 FYNNEI. The CDR3 consists of 13 residues. V was clipped by 7 bases and J by 3 bases, with 12 bases between them. The CDR3 reads CASNTGPYTEAFF. CDR3 in DNA: TGTGCCAGCAACACCGGGCCATACACTGAAGCTTTCTTT. Supplemented by reference TRBV2 and TRBJ1-1, the full variable domain reads EPEVTQTPSHQVTQMGQEVILRCVPISNHLYFYWYRQILGQKVEFLVSFYNNEISEKSEIFDDQFSVERPDGSNFTLKIRSTKLEDSAMYFCASNTGPYTEAFFGQGTRLTVV.

V usage is TRBV20-1 and J usage is TRBJ2-6; D not resolved. From germline, CDR1 is DFQATT and CDR2 SNEGSKA (reference sequence). The CDR3 has 15 residues. The V end was cut by 0 bases, the J end by 4 bases, with 10 bases between. Written as DNA, the CDR3 is TGCAGTGCTAGAGATTTGGGAACAGGGGCCAACGTCCTGACTTTC. Its protein is CSARDLGTGANVLTF.

This clonotype occurred many times. The DNA for the CDR3 is TGTGCCACCAGCAGGCCCCAGCGTGAATTTTACAATGAGCAGTTCTTC. It translates to CATSRPQREFYNEQFF. The V and J genes are TRBV15 and TRBJ2-1, with D unclear. CDR1 is LNHNV, CDR2 YYDKDF, per germline (reference sequence). Between the trimmed V and J ends, which lost 3 bases and 4 bases, there was a span of 16 bases. The CDR3 has 16 residues.

This clonotype was observed a handful of times. This sequence joins TRBV5-1 and TRBJ2-3, with 7 positions matching TRBD2. This CDR3 has 15 amino acids. The J segment lost 0 bases and the V segment lost 4 bases, leaving 5 bases of the junction unmatched. Germline lookup yields CDR1 SGHRS and CDR2 YFSETQ. The CDR3 region is CASSVLADSTDTQYF. The CDR3 nucleotides are TGCGCCAGCAGCGTTCTAGCGGACAGCACAGATACGCAGTATTTT.

This clonotype was detected a few times. The rearrangement joins TRBV12-5 to TRBJ2-6; D is undetermined. CDR3 length equals 17 residues. The ends were cut back, 1 base at V and 0 bases at J, with 10 bases in the middle. Germline lookup yields CDR1 LGHNT and CDR2 FRNRAP. Written as DNA, the CDR3 is TGTGCTAGTGGTTTGGCTGTCAGAGTCTCTGGGGCCAACGTCCTGACTTTC. It is translated as CASGLAVRVSGANVLTF.

In its sample, this clonotype was seen many times. CDR3 sequence (DNA): TGTGCCAGCAGCGCGGATGAGCAGTTCTTC. Amino acid sequence: CASSADEQFF. The chain carries TRBV11-2 and TRBJ2-1, with D unclear. The CDR3 contains 10 residues. The germline V gene encodes CDR1 SGHAT and CDR2 FQNNGV. The V end was cut by 5 bases, the J end by 8 bases, with 4 bases between.

This rearrangement joins TRBV12-3 or TRBV12-4 to TRBJ2-5; perhaps D is TRBD1 or TRBD2 (5 bases each). V lost 3 bases and J 5 bases, leaving 16 bases between the germline ends. The CDR3 runs to 15 residues. The DNA of the CDR3 is TGTGCCAGCAGTTTTGGGGACGGGGTAGTGGAGACCCAGTACTTC. This sequence encodes CASSFGDGVVETQYF.

For the CDR3, the DNA is TGTGCCAGCCTGCCCGGCAATGAGCAGTTCTTC. It codes for CASLPGNEQFF. The chain links TRBV7-9 to TRBJ2-1; unclear D gene. Germline CDR1 is SEHNR and CDR2 is FQNEAQ (reference sequence). V lost 8 bases, J lost 6 bases, and 8 bases lay in between. This CDR3 has 11 residues.

This rearrangement joins TRBV7-3 to TRBJ2-2, with D maybe TRBD1 (6 bases). Trimming took off 4 bases at V and 6 bases at J, with 6 bases between the two ends. Germline CDR1 and CDR2: SGHTA and FQGTGA. The length of the CDR3 is 12 residues. The CDR3 is CASSYRAGELFF. CDR3 sequence (DNA): TGTGCCAGCAGCTACAGGGCCGGGGAGCTGTTTTTT.

The rearrangement joins TRBV19 to TRBJ2-1; D uncertain. CDR1 is LNHDA and CDR2 is SQIVND in the germline V gene (reference sequence). The CDR3 has 13 residues. The V and J ends lost 5 bases and 3 bases respectively, with 8 bases between them. The CDR3 protein is CASSWLGYNEQFF. CDR3 coding DNA: TGTGCCAGTAGTTGGCTAGGCTACAATGAGCAGTTCTTC.

This clonotype showed up many times. This chain connects TRBV5-1 to TRBJ2-5; TRBD2 agrees at 9 bases. The CDR3 extends over 13 amino acids. Germline V gene lookup returns CDR1 SGHRS and CDR2 YFSETQ. V lost 2 bases and J lost 5; bases outside the gene matches: 1. The CDR3 loop reads CASSLAGGETQYF. In DNA, the CDR3 is TGCGCCAGCAGCTTAGCGGGAGGTGAGACCCAGTACTTC.

This clonotype was picked up many times. This sequence joins TRBV4-1 and TRBJ2-2, with 13 bases aligning to TRBD2. CDR1 MGHRA and CDR2 YSYEKL come from the germline V gene. This CDR3 is built from 18 residues. The V gene end was trimmed by 1 base and the J gene end by 7 bases; junction bases not matched to a gene: 9. The CDR3 region has the DNA TGCGCCAGCAGCCAAGTCGCGGGGACTAGCGGGATGGACGGGGAGCTGTTTTTT. It encodes CASSQVAGTSGMDGELFF.

This clonotype has a count of ten or more. The V gene is TRBV11-2, the J gene TRBJ2-2; tentative D call: TRBD1 (5 bases). Germline values: CDR1 SGHAT, CDR2 FQNNGV. V lost 2 bases and J 0 bases, leaving 7 bases between the germline ends. This CDR3 has 15 residues. The CDR3 DNA is TGTGCCAGCAGCTTATGGACAACGAACACCGGGGAGCTGTTTTTT. Its protein product is CASSLWTTNTGELFF.

This clonotype has a handful of counts. DNA for the CDR3: TGTGCCAGCAACGCGATGGGTCTGGGGAATGAAAAACTGTTTTTT. Protein product: CASNAMGLGNEKLFF. The gene calls are TRBV12-3 or TRBV12-4 and TRBJ1-4, with no clear D. Trimming left V 7 bases short and J 5 bases short, with 17 bases between. The CDR3 is 15 amino acids.

This clonotype has a handful of counts. The chain joins TRBV27 to TRBJ2-7; TRBD1 matches at 8 bases. Germline CDR1 and CDR2: MNHEY and SMNVEV (reference sequence). V dropped 4 bases and J dropped 6; count of bases not matched to a gene: 11. The CDR3 runs to 15 residues. The CDR3 DNA reads TGTGCCAGCAGTTCCCAGGGGGCTGGCGCCTCCGAGCAGTACTTC. It translates to CASSSQGAGASEQYF.

This clonotype was recorded at least ten times. V is TRBV5-1 and J is TRBJ2-1, with a weak D call TRBD2 (6 bases). V was trimmed by 0 bases and J by 5 bases, leaving 12 bases between them. The germline CDR1 and CDR2 sequences are SGHRS and YFSETQ. The CDR3 runs 15 residues. The CDR3 DNA sequence: TGCGCCAGCAGCTTGGTAGGGACTCGACACAATGAGCAGTTCTTC. It codes for CASSLVGTRHNEQFF. The entire variable domain, with the rest obtained from reference TRBV5-1 and TRBJ2-1, is as follows: KAGVTQTPRYLIKTRGQQVTLSCSPISGHRSVSWYQQTPGQGLQFLFEYFSETQRNKGNFPGRFSGRQFSNSRSEMNVSTLELGDSALYLCASSLVGTRHNEQFFGPGTRLTVL.

This clonotype was seen repeatedly, ten times or more. This sequence joins TRBV5-1 and TRBJ2-1; tentative D call: TRBD1 (5 bases). Germline CDR1 and CDR2: SGHRS and YFSETQ. The CDR3 consists of 12 residues. The V end was cut by 5 bases, the J end by 6 bases, with 9 bases between. The CDR3 bases are TGCGCCAGCAGAAATAGGGGCAATGAGCAGTTCTTC. This translates into CASRNRGNEQFF.

This clonotype has at least ten counts. CDR3 DNA sequence: TGTGCCAGCAGCCTCGGGAGTTACACCGGGGAGCTGTTTTTT. Translated, it gives CASSLGSYTGELFF. V is TRBV27 and J is TRBJ2-2, with D possibly matching TRBD2 (6 bases). Looked up from germline, CDR1 is MNHEY and CDR2 is SMNVEV (reference sequence). The CDR3 sequence is 14 residues long. V shed 6 bases and J shed 3 bases, with 11 bases lying between them.

In its sample, this clonotype was seen a few times. The chain joins TRBV12-3 or TRBV12-4 to TRBJ2-5, with D possibly being TRBD2 (7 bases). The CDR3 spans 15 residues. With 2 bases removed from V and 3 bases from J, the gap between germline ends came to 13 bases. The CDR3 reads CASSLQGLAEETQYF. For the CDR3, the DNA is TGTGCCAGCAGTTTACAGGGGCTAGCGGAAGAGACCCAGTACTTC.